This T cell receptor (beta chain) was recorded in a study of technical replicates of blood from several donors. V dropped 8 bases and J dropped 4 bases, with 18 bases sitting between them. Germline values: CDR1 SNHLY, CDR2 FYNNEI. The CDR3 is 14 amino acids. Sequencing was performed with immunoSEQ multiplex PCR; in TCRdb, only in-frame clones are kept and a portion is missing. The sample has around 78,000 clones, approximately 95% seen once. The sequence came from a human donor in good health. Sequenced: T cells isolated from PBMCs. V and J are TRBV2 and TRBJ2-7; perhaps TRBD2 as D (7 bases). The CDR3 DNA is TGTGCCAGCCTACGAGGGGGGGCGCGGTACGAGCAGTACTTC. Its protein is CASLRGGARYEQYF.